These 12 T cell receptor beta chains came from one sample sequenced in a study of persistence of HIV-infected CD4 T cells. The stimulus was lysate of CMV-infected fibroblasts, approximately 9.6 ug/mL. Sorting of responding CD4+ T cells relied on upregulated CD40 ligand together with CD69. For these TCRs, the target antigens are not known. The libraries were made with immunoSEQ version 4 in survey mode. Produced via immunoSEQ multiplex PCR; TCRdb's table is partial and in-frame only. Among some 21,000 clones listed, about 84% were seen once. Here the sequenced sample was CD4+ T cells sorted from PBMCs after roughly 18-hour stimulation, taken from a patient who received antiretroviral therapy. The receptors here all came from an adult man with HIV who was CMV-seropositive.

The CDR3 reads CSASAGGLSYEQYF. The CDR3 bases are TGCAGTGCTAGTGCAGGGGGCCTTTCCTACGAGCAGTACTTC. The J gene is TRBJ2-7, the V gene TRBV20-1; 8 bases fit TRBD1. The V gene end was trimmed by 3 bases and the J gene end by 1 base; junction bases not matched to a gene: 5. The CDR3 runs 14 residues. From germline, CDR1 is DFQATT and CDR2 SNEGSKA (reference sequence).

This chain links TRBV5-1 with TRBJ1-6, with TRBD1 matching over 11 bases. V trimming: 4 bases; J trimming: 7 bases; junction bases outside the gene matches: 4. The CDR3 runs 15 residues. Germline assignment: CDR1 SGHRS and CDR2 YFSETQ. The CDR3, as DNA: TGCGCCAGCAGCCCGCGGACAGGGGGCAATTCACCCCTCCACTTT. Translation gives CASSPRTGGNSPLHF.

Points on this clone: Additional DNA sequences in this sample encode the identical CDR3. The chain has TRBV2 and TRBJ1-3; D unclear. Germline V gene data show CDR1 as SNHLY and CDR2 as FYNNEI. CDR3 size: 14 residues. The ends were cut back, 3 bases at V and 2 bases at J, with 8 bases in the middle. CDR3: CASSEGRAGNTIYF. The CDR3 nucleotides are TGTGCCAGCAGTGAGGGCAGAGCTGGAAACACCATATATTTT.

The V and J genes are TRBV12-5 and TRBJ2-6, with TRBD1 as a possible D gene (6 bases). This CDR3 is built from 24 residues. Germline loops: CDR1 LGHNT, CDR2 FRNRAP. Between the trimmed V and J ends, which lost 1 base and 4 bases, there was a span of 35 bases. CDR3 loop: CASGLAPDLQGVFTPRGGANVLTF. CDR3 bases: TGTGCTAGTGGTTTGGCTCCCGACCTACAGGGAGTTTTTACCCCTAGGGGGGGGGCCAACGTCCTGACTTTC.

The chain links TRBV10-3 to TRBJ2-1; D might be TRBD2 (5 bases). The germline gives CDR1 ENHRY, CDR2 SYGVKD. The length of the CDR3 is 14 residues. Between the trimmed V and J ends, which lost 4 bases and 5 bases, there was a span of 12 bases. CDR3 amino acids: CAISVGLPDNEQFF. CDR3 DNA: TGTGCCATCAGTGTAGGACTCCCCGACAATGAGCAGTTCTTC.

Note on this clone: Other DNA sequences within the sample encode an identical CDR3. The chain carries TRBV7-6 and TRBJ2-6, with D perhaps assigned TRBD1 or TRBD2 (5 bases each). V lost 5 bases and J lost 0, with 17 bases in between. Germline V gene data show CDR1 as SGHVS and CDR2 as FNYEAQ. The CDR3 is made up of 18 amino acids. CDR3 amino acids: CASSPGPSTSSGANVLTF. The CDR3, as DNA: TGTGCCAGCAGCCCGGGACCGTCTACAAGCTCTGGGGCCAACGTCCTGACTTTC.

This chain uses TRBV28 with TRBJ1-2; maybe TRBD1 (5 bases). Germline lookup yields CDR1 MDHEN and CDR2 SYDVKM. This CDR3 spans 14 amino acids. V was cut by 3 bases and J by 8 bases, with 16 bases left in between. The CDR3 sequence: CASSLGTASGGYTF. Written as DNA, the CDR3 is TGTGCCAGCAGTTTGGGGACCGCCTCGGGGGGCTACACCTTC.

The CDR3 region has the DNA TGTGCCATCAGTGAGTCAACAGGGCGGCATGGCTACACCTTC. This translates into CAISESTGRHGYTF. The chain uses TRBV10-3 and TRBJ1-2; the D gene is possibly TRBD1 (6 bases). Trimming left V 0 bases short and J 6 bases short, with 11 bases between. The germline gives CDR1 ENHRY, CDR2 SYGVKD. This CDR3 has 14 residues.

This chain joins TRBV28 and TRBJ2-7, with D uncertain. CDR1 is MDHEN, CDR2 SYDVKM, per germline. Trimming removed 3 bases at V and 6 bases at J, with 15 bases between. The CDR3 is 14 amino acids. CDR3 nucleotides: TGTGCCAGCAGTTTTGACGGAGTCTCTCGCGAGCAGTACTTC. It yields the protein CASSFDGVSREQYF.

The chain employs TRBV28 and TRBJ2-7; 9 bases fit TRBD1. The junction had 8 bases not matched to a gene; V was cut back by 5 bases and J by 0 bases. Germline CDR1 is MDHEN and CDR2 is SYDVKM. This CDR3 has 16 residues. CDR3 nucleotide sequence: TGTGCCAGCAGTCCCGGGACAGGGTCGGTCTCCTACGAGCAGTACTTC. Amino acid sequence: CASSPGTGSVSYEQYF.

This chain joins TRBV2 and TRBJ2-1; a weak D match, TRBD1 (6 bases). The CDR3 covers 15 residues. V was cut by 6 bases and J by 0 bases, with 12 bases left in between. The germline V gene has CDR1 SNHLY and CDR2 FYNNEI. The CDR3 nucleotides are TGTGCCAGCAGCCTAAGGGGGAGCTCCTACAATGAGCAGTTCTTC. It is translated as CASSLRGSSYNEQFF.

The chain couples TRBV6-5 to TRBJ1-2; 7 nucleotides line up with TRBD1. Trimming removed 9 bases from V and 2 bases from J; junction bases left unmatched: 3. The length of the CDR3 is 12 residues. In germline, CDR1 is MNHEY, CDR2 SVGAGI. CDR3 DNA: TGTGCCAGTCCGGGACAGAACTATGGCTACACCTTC. As protein: CASPGQNYGYTF.